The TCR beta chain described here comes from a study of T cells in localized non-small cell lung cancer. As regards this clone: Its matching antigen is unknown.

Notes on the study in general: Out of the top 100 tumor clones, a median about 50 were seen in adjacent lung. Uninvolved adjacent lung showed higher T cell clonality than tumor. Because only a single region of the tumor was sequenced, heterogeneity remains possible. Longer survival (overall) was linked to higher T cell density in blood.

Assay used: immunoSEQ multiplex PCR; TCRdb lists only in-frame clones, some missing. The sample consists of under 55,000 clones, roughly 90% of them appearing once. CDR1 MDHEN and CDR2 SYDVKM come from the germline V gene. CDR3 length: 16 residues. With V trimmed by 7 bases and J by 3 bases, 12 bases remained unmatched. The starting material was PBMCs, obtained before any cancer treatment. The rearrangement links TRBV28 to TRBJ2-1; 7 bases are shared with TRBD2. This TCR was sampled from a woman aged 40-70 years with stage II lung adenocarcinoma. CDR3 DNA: TGTGCCAGCACCAGCGGGGCCCGGGAGGTCTACAATGAGCAGTTCTTC. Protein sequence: CASTSGAREVYNEQFF. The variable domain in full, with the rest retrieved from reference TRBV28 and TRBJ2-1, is DVKVTQSSRYLVKRTGEKVFLECVQDMDHENMFWYRQDPGLGLRLIYFSYDVKMKEKGDIPEGYSVSREKKERFSLILESASTNQTSMYLCASTSGAREVYNEQFFGPGTRLTVL.